The 16 T cell receptor beta chains below come from one sample, sequenced in a study of cytomegalovirus exposure and HLA in healthy donors. The PCR made use of 60 Vbeta and 13 Jbeta primers. Profiling relied on immunoSEQ multiplex PCR, and the TCRdb table lists in-frame clones only, not all of them. This sample has approximately 120,000 clones, with more than 80% found just once. The specimen was PBMCs. These receptors came from a woman in her twenties or thirties in good health and CMV-seropositive.

Of note for this clone: Compared with germline, one end of the junction differs, possibly owing to a read error. The chain uses TRBV20-1 and TRBJ1-4, with D uncertain. The CDR3 has 11 residues. In germline, CDR1 is DFQATT, CDR2 SNEGSKA (reference sequence). The CDR3 sequence is CSARWGEKLLF. The CDR3 DNA follows: TGCAGTGCTAGATGGGGAGAAAAACTGCTTTTT.

The V call is TRBV5-1, the J call TRBJ2-1; 14 bases fit TRBD2. The CDR3 contains 16 residues. J was trimmed by 2 bases and V by 5 bases; bases with no gene match: 3. The germline CDR1 and CDR2 sequences are SGHRS and YFSETQ. In nucleotides, the CDR3 is TGCGCCAGCAGTTTGACTAGCGGGGGGGCCTACAATGAGCAGTTCTTC. It specifies CASSLTSGGAYNEQFF.

This clone was seen only a few times. The chain combines TRBV28 with TRBJ1-2; no definite D call. Germline CDR1 is MDHEN and CDR2 is SYDVKM. The CDR3 is 14 amino acids. V was cut by 2 bases and J by 1 base, with 8 bases left in between. The CDR3 spells CASSLVTVNYGYTF. CDR3 DNA: TGTGCCAGCAGTTTAGTAACAGTTAACTATGGCTACACCTTC.

This clone was found once. The chain couples TRBV5-1 to TRBJ1-1; TRBD1 might be the D (5 bases). Germline loops: CDR1 SGHRS, CDR2 YFSETQ. This CDR3 comprises 13 residues. V was trimmed by 0 bases and J by 10 bases, leaving 13 bases between them. The CDR3 DNA follows: TGCGCCAGCAGCTTGGGCCACCCCGGGGGAGCTTTCTTT. It specifies CASSLGHPGGAFF. Combining the CDR3 with reference TRBV5-1 and TRBJ1-1 gives the whole variable domain KAGVTQTPRYLIKTRGQQVTLSCSPISGHRSVSWYQQTPGQGLQFLFEYFSETQRNKGNFPGRFSGRQFSNSRSEMNVSTLELGDSALYLCASSLGHPGGAFFGQGTRLTVV.

The CDR3 reads CASSLGATGDGETQYF. In nucleotides, the CDR3 is TGTGCCAGCAGTTTAGGGGCAACAGGGGATGGGGAGACCCAGTACTTC. The rearrangement joins TRBV28 to TRBJ2-5; 7 positions match TRBD1. The CDR3 loop spans 16 amino acids. J was trimmed by 5 bases and V by 2 bases; bases with no gene match: 11. From germline, CDR1 is MDHEN and CDR2 SYDVKM.

This clone was detected once. The chain is built from TRBV2 and TRBJ1-1, with 9 positions matching TRBD1. In germline, CDR1 is SNHLY, CDR2 FYNNEI. J lost 4 bases, V lost 4 bases, and 4 bases had no gene match. This CDR3 is 14 amino acids long. CDR3 region: CASSATGGTTEAFF. The CDR3 coding sequence is TGTGCCAGCAGTGCAACAGGGGGCACCACTGAAGCTTTCTTT.

CDR3 coding DNA: TGTGCGACCACTACCGGGACAGGGTACTCACCCCTCCACTTT. It encodes CATTTGTGYSPLHF. The V and J genes are TRBV30 and TRBJ1-6, with 9 nucleotides matching TRBD1. Germline V lookup: CDR1 GTSNPN, CDR2 SVGIG (reference sequence). CDR3 size: 14 residues.

The chain uses TRBV9 and TRBJ1-6; maybe TRBD1 (5 bases). Germline loops: CDR1 SGDLS, CDR2 YYNGEE. This CDR3 is built from 16 residues. Trimming shortened V by 3 bases and J by 1 base, and 11 bases separated the two germline ends. CDR3 nucleotide sequence: TGTGCCAGCAGCGCCGCCGACAGTTCCTATAATTCACCCCTCCACTTT. It yields the protein CASSAADSSYNSPLHF.

V and J are TRBV7-3 and TRBJ2-6; possibly TRBD2 for D (5 bases). This CDR3 is built from 15 residues. Germline V gene lookup returns CDR1 SGHTA and CDR2 FQGTGA. The V and J ends lost 0 bases and 2 bases respectively, with 5 bases between them. The CDR3 is CASSLTRAGANVLTF. The CDR3 nucleotides are TGTGCCAGCAGCTTAACGCGGGCTGGGGCCAACGTCCTGACTTTC.

The V gene is TRBV15, the J gene TRBJ2-5; 8 nucleotides align to TRBD1. Germline V gives CDR1 LNHNV, CDR2 YYDKDF (reference sequence). V gave up 5 bases and J gave up 5 bases; unmatched junction bases: 4. CDR3 length: 13 amino acids. The CDR3 loop reads CATSWTGQETQYF. CDR3 bases: TGTGCCACCAGCTGGACAGGGCAGGAGACCCAGTACTTC.

CDR3 nucleotides: TGTGCCTGGAGTGTAAAAGGTGACAGGCCCCTTTTGGCCCAGCATTTT. Translating gives CAWSVKGDRPLLAQHF. The chain links TRBV30 to TRBJ1-5; weak D call: TRBD1 (6 bases). This CDR3 comprises 16 residues. Germline CDR1 reads GTSNPN; CDR2 reads SVGIG (reference sequence). The germline V and J ends were trimmed by 0 bases and 11 bases, with 23 bases remaining between them.

This sequence joins TRBV10-3 and TRBJ2-7, with TRBD1 matching over 7 bases. Germline-derived CDR1 and CDR2 are ENHRY and SYGVKD. The length of the CDR3 is 14 residues. V gave up 0 bases and J gave up 5 bases; unmatched junction bases: 4. The CDR3 bases are TGTGCCATCAGTGAGTCTACAGGGGTAAACGAGCAGTACTTC. Its protein is CAISESTGVNEQYF.

CDR3 nucleotide sequence: TGCGCCAGCAGCGCCCAGAGGCCCTACGAGCAGTACTTC. It is translated as CASSAQRPYEQYF. The chain has TRBV5-1 and TRBJ2-7; no firm D call. The V gene lost 4 bases and the J gene lost 2 bases, with 10 bases spanning the gap. This CDR3 has 13 residues. Germline V gives CDR1 SGHRS, CDR2 YFSETQ.

This chain connects TRBV6-5 to TRBJ1-4; possible D gene TRBD1, 5 bases. V was cut by 5 bases and J by 3 bases, with 10 bases left in between. The CDR3 extends over 14 amino acids. Germline-derived CDR1 and CDR2 are MNHEY and SVGAGI. Here the CDR3 reads CASSIGGPNEKLFF. The CDR3 nucleotides read TGTGCCAGCAGTATCGGGGGACCTAATGAAAAACTGTTTTTT.

CDR3 in amino acids: CASRDSLTDTQYF. The CDR3 DNA reads TGTGCCAGCAGGGACAGCCTCACAGATACGCAGTATTTT. The gene calls are TRBV28 and TRBJ2-3; the D gene is possibly TRBD1 (6 bases). V was cut by 6 bases and J by 2 bases, with 9 bases left in between. Germline-derived CDR1 and CDR2 are MDHEN and SYDVKM. The CDR3 has 13 residues.

The CDR3 sequence is CASSYTTSGRRDEQFF. For the CDR3, the DNA is TGTGCCAGCAGTTACACTACTAGCGGGAGGAGAGATGAGCAGTTCTTC. The chain employs TRBV6-7 and TRBJ2-1, with TRBD2 matching over 12 bases. TRBV6-7 is an ORF for which the function is uncertain. This CDR3 is 16 amino acids long. The J segment lost 8 bases and the V segment lost 2 bases, leaving 7 bases of the junction unmatched.